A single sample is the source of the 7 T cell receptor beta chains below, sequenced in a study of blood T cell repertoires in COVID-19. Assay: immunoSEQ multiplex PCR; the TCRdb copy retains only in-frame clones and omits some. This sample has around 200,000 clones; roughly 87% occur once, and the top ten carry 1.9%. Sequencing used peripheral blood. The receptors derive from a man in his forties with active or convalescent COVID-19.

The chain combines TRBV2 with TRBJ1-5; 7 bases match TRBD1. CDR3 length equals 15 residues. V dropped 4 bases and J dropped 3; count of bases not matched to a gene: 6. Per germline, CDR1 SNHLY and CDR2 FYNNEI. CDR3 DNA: TGTGCCAGCAGTGGTATAGGGACAGACAATCAGCCCCAGCATTTT. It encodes CASSGIGTDNQPQHF. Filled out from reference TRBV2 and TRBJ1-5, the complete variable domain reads EPEVTQTPSHQVTQMGQEVILRCVPISNHLYFYWYRQILGQKVEFLVSFYNNEISEKSEIFDDQFSVERPDGSNFTLKIRSTKLEDSAMYFCASSGIGTDNQPQHFGDGTRLSIL.

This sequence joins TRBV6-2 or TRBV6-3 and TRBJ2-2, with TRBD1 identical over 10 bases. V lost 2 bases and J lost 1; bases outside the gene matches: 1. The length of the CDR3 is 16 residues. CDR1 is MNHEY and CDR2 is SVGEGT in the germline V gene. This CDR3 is CASSYGDRGNTGELFF. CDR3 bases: TGTGCCAGCAGTTACGGGGACAGGGGGAACACCGGGGAGCTGTTTTTT.

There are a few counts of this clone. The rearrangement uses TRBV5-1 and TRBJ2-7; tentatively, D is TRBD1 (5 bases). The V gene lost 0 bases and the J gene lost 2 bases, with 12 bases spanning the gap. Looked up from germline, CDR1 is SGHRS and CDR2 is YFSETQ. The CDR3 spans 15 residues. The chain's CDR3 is CASSLETQGPYEQYF. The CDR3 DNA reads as TGCGCCAGCAGCTTGGAGACCCAGGGCCCCTACGAGCAGTACTTC.

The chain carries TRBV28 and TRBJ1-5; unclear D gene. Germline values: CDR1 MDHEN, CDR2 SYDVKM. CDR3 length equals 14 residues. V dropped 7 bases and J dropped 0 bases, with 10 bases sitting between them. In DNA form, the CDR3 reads TGTGCCAGCACTTACGACTATAGCAATCAGCCCCAGCATTTT. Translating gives CASTYDYSNQPQHF.

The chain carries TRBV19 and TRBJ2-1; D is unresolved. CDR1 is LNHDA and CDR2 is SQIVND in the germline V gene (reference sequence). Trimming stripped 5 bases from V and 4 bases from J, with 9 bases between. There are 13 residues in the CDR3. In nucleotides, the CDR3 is TGTGCCAGTAGTCCTGGGCCATACAATGAGCAGTTCTTC. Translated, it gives CASSPGPYNEQFF.

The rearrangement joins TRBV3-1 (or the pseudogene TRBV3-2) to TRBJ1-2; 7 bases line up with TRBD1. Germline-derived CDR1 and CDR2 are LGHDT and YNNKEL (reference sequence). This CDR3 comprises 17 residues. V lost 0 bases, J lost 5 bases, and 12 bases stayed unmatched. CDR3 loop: CASSQENTGVSPYGYTF. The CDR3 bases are TGTGCCAGCAGCCAAGAGAACACAGGGGTATCGCCTTATGGCTACACCTTC.

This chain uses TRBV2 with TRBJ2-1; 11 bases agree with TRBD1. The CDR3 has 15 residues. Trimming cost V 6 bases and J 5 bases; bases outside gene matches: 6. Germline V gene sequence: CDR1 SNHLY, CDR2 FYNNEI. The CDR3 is CASSLRDRGNNEQFF. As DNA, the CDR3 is TGTGCCAGCAGCCTCCGGGACAGGGGGAACAATGAGCAGTTCTTC.